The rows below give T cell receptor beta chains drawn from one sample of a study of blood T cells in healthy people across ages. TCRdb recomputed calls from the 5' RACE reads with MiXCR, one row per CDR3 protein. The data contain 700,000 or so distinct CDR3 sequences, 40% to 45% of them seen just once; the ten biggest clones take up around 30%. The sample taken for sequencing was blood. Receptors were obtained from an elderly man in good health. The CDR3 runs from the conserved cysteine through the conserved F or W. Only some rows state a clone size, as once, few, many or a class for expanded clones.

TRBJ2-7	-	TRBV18	CASSPRGGRHEQYF
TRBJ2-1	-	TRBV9	CASSVLVENNEQFF
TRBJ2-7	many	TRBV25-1	CASSERDNRPSSYEQYF
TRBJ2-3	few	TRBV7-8	CASSPRGGGPTQYF
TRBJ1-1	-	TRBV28	CASRESYTEAFF
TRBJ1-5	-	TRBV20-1	CSAGDGIPYSNQPQHF
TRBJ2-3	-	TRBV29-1	CSTTPEGCTQYF
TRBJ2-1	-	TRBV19	CASSHRTSGRAGNEQFF
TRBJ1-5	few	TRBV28	CASRPQGGSNQPQHF
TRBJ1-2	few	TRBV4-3	CASSQDWGARYTF
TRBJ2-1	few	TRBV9	CASSVMSGSKDEQFF
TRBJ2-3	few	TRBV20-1	CSASAPRDGSTDTQYF
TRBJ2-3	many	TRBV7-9	CASSLDQGDTQYF
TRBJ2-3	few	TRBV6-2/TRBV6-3	CASSPSLSTQYF
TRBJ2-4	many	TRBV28	CASSFAGGDTAKNIQYF
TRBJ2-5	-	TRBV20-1	CSARESVGTQYF
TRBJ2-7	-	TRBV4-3	CASSQAPPGKRSGTYEQYF
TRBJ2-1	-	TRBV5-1	CASSLTSMANEQFF
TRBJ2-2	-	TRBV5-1	CASSLDRSNTGELFF
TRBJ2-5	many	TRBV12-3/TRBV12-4	CASSFLGMGQETQYF
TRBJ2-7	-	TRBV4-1	CASSQFTTSGSSYEQYF
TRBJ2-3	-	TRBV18	CASSPLSREVDTQYF
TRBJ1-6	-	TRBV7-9	CASNSNYNSPLHF